The present T cell receptor (beta chain) was sequenced within a study of CD8 T cells in ankylosing spondylitis. The study, taken as a whole, reports: Fewer than ten highly homologous variants made up a TCR beta motif, and this motif appeared characteristic of ankylosing spondylitis blood. Some motif variants had been reported before (in reactive arthritis synovial fluid and blood).

TCRdb re-derived calls from the 5' RACE reads in MiXCR, one entry per CDR3 protein. The sample contains around 300,000 distinct CDR3 sequences, 11% of which appear only once. Comments on this clonotype: The antigen remains undetermined.

Germline lookup yields CDR1 SGDLS and CDR2 YYNGEE. This CDR3 has 15 residues. V lost 0 bases to trimming and J lost 6 bases; unmatched junction nucleotides: 8. The chain combines TRBV9 with TRBJ1-2, with 7 bases fitting TRBD1. The sequenced material came from blood, either unsorted or a sorted T cell fraction (not recorded which). The sequence came from a female donor with ankylosing spondylitis or in good health (not recorded which). CDR3 sequence: CASSVDPRQGHGYTF. As DNA, the CDR3 is TGTGCCAGCAGCGTAGACCCTAGACAGGGACATGGCTACACCTTC.